The count of the clone carrying this TCR beta chain is one. Original data processing: Using reference gene primer amplification, nucleated cell counts were estimated. Sequencing used immunoSEQ multiplex PCR; TCRdb keeps in-frame clones, though not all of them. That table supplies the V and J calls and clone size; D and trimming were determined from the DNA. The data contain tens of thousands of clones, approximately 88% of them singletons. This CDR3 has 16 amino acids. Per germline, CDR1 MGHDK and CDR2 SYGVNS. With V trimmed by 1 base and J by 4 bases, 7 bases remained unmatched. This specimen comes from a study of blood T cell repertoires in COVID-19. Turning to the study itself: Collection of acute and convalescent COVID-19 samples took place in the United States, Italy and Spain.

This clonotype was obtained from a man over 45 with active COVID-19. This chain connects TRBV25-1 to TRBJ1-1; 9 positions agree with TRBD1. The material sequenced was peripheral blood. CDR3 amino acids: CASSESWGTGSTEAFF. As DNA, the CDR3 is TGTGCCAGCAGTGAATCCTGGGGGACAGGGAGCACTGAAGCTTTCTTT.